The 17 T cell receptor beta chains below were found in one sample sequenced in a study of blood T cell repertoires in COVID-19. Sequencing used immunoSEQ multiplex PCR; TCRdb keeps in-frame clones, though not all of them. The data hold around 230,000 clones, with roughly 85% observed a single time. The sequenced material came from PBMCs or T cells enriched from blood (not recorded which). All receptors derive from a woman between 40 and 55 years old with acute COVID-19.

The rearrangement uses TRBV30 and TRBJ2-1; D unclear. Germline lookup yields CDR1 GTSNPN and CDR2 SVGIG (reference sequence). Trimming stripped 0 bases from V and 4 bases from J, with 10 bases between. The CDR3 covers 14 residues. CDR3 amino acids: CAWSVTAFYNEQFF. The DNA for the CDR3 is TGTGCCTGGAGTGTAACCGCGTTTTACAATGAGCAGTTCTTC.

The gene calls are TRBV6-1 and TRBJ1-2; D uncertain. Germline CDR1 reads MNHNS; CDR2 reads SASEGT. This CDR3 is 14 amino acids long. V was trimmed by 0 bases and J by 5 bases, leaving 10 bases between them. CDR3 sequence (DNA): TGTGCCAGCAGTGAAGCGCTTACGGGTTATGGCTACACCTTC. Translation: CASSEALTGYGYTF.

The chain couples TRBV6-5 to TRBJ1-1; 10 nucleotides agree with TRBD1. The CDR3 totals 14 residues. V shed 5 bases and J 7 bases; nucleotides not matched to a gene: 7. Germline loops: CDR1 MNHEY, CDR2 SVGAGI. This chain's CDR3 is CASSRDRGRGEAFF. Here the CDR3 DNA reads TGTGCCAGCAGTCGGGACAGGGGTCGTGGTGAAGCTTTCTTT.

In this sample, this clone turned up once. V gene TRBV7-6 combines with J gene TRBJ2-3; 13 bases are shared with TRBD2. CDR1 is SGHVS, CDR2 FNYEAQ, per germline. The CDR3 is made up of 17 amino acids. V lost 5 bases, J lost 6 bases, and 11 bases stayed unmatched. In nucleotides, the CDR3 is TGTGCCAGCAGCCCAAGACTAGCGGGGGGCCAGTGGGATACGCAGTATTTT. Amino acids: CASSPRLAGGQWDTQYF.

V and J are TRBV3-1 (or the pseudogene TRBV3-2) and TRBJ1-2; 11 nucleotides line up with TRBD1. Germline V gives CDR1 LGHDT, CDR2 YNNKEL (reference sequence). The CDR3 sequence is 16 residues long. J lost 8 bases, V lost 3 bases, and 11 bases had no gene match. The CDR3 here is CASSQELSDRGLGYTF. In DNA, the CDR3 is TGTGCCAGCAGCCAGGAACTTTCGGACAGGGGGCTAGGCTACACCTTC.

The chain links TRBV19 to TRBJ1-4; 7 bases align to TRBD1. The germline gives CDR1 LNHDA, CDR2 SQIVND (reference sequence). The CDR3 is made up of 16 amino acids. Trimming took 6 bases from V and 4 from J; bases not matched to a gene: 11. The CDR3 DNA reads TGTGCCAGTAGCCACCTTCCGGGACAGCGTAATGAAAAACTGTTTTTT. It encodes CASSHLPGQRNEKLFF.

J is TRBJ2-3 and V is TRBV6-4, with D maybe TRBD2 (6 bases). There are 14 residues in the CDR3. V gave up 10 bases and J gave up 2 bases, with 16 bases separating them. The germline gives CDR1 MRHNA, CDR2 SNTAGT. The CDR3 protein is CATRPGLTTDTQYF. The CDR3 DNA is TGTGCCACCCGCCCGGGACTTACCACAGATACGCAGTATTTT.

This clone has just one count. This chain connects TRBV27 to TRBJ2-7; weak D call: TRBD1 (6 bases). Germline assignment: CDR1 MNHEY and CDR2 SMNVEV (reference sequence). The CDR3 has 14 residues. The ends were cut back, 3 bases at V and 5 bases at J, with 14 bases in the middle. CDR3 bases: TGTGCCAGCAGTTTGGACAGCGATTCCCACGAGCAGTACGTC. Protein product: CASSLDSDSHEQYV.

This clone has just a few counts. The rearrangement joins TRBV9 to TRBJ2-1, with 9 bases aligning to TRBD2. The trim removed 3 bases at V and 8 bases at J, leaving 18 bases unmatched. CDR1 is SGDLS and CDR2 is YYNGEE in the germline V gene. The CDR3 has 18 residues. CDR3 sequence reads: CASSEGGGAYPTWDEQFF. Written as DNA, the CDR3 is TGTGCCAGCAGCGAGGGCGGGGGGGCCTATCCCACATGGGATGAGCAGTTCTTC. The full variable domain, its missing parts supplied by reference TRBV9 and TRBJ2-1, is DSGVTQTPKHLITATGQRVTLRCSPRSGDLSVYWYQQSLDQGLQFLIQYYNGEERAKGNILERFSAQQFPDLHSELNLSSLELGDSALYFCASSEGGGAYPTWDEQFFGPGTRLTVL.

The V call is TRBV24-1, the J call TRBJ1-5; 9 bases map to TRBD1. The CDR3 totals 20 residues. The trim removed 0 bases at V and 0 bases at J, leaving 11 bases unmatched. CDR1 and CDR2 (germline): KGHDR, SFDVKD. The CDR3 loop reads CATSDLIFSGQGHSNQPQHF. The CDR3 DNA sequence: TGTGCCACCAGTGATTTGATTTTCTCAGGACAGGGGCATAGCAATCAGCCCCAGCATTTT.

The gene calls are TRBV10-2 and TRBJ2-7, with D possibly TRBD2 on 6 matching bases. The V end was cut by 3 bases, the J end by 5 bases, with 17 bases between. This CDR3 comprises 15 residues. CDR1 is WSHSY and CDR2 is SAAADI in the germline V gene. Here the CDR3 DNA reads TGCGCCAGCAGTGACCTCCTTTGGAGGGAAGACGAGCAGTACGTC. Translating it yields CASSDLLWREDEQYV.

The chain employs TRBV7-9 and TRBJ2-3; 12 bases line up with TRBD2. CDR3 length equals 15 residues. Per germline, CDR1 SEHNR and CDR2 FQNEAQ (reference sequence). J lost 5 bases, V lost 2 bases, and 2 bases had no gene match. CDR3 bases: TGTGCCAGCAGCTTACTAGCGGGGGGGCGAGATACGCAGTATTTT. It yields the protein CASSLLAGGRDTQYF.

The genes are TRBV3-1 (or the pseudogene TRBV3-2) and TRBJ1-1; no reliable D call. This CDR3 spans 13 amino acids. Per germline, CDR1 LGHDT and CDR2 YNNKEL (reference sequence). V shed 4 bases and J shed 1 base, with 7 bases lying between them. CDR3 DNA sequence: TGTGCCAGCAGCCGACAAGGGAACACTGAAGCTTTCTTT. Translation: CASSRQGNTEAFF.

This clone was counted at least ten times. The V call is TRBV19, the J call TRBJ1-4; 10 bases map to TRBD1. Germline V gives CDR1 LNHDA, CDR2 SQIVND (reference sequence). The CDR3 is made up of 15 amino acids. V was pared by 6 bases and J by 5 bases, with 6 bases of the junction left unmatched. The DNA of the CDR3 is TGTGCCAGTAGCCTCAGGGGACAGGGGAATGAAAAACTGTTTTTT. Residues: CASSLRGQGNEKLFF.

CDR3 nucleotide sequence: TGTGCCAGCTATCGGTCTGGAGGGACTGAAGCTTTCTTT. Amino acid sequence: CASYRSGGTEAFF. The chain carries TRBV2 and TRBJ1-1; D remains ambiguous. The CDR3 loop spans 13 amino acids. Germline assignment: CDR1 SNHLY and CDR2 FYNNEI. With 8 bases removed from V and 5 bases from J, the gap between germline ends came to 15 bases.

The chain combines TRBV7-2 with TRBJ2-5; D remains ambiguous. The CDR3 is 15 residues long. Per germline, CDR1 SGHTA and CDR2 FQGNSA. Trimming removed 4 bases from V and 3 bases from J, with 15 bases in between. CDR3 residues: CASSSSGRSKETQYF. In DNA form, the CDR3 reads TGTGCCAGCAGCTCCTCCGGCAGGTCAAAAGAGACCCAGTACTTC.

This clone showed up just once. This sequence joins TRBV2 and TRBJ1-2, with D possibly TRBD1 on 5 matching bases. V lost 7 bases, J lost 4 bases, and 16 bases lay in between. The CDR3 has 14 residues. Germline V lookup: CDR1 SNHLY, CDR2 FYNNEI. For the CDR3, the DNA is TGTGCCAGCACTGACAGTTCGACGGGCTATGGCTACACCTTC. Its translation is CASTDSSTGYGYTF.